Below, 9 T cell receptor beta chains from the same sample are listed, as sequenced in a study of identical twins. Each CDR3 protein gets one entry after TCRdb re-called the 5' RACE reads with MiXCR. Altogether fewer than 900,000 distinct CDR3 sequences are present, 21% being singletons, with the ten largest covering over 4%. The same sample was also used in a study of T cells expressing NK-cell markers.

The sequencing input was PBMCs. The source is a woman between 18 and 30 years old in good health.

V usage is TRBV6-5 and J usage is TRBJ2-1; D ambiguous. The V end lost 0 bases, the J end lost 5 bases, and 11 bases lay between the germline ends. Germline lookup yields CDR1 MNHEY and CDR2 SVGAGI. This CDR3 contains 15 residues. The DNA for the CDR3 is TGTGCCAGCAGTTACTCAGGGCAGCCTCACAATGAGCAGTTCTTC. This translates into CASSYSGQPHNEQFF.

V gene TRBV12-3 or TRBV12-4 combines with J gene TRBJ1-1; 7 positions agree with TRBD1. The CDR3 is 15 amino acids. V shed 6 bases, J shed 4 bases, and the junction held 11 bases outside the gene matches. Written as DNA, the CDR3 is TGTGCCAGCAGCCCTGGGGCAGGGGGTTTCACTGAAGCTTTCTTT. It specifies CASSPGAGGFTEAFF.

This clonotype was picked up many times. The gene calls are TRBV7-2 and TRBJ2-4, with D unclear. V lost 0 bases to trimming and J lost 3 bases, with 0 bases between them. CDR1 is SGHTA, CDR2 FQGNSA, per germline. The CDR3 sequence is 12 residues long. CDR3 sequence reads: CASSLAKNIQYF. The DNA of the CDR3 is TGTGCCAGCAGCTTAGCCAAAAACATTCAGTACTTC.

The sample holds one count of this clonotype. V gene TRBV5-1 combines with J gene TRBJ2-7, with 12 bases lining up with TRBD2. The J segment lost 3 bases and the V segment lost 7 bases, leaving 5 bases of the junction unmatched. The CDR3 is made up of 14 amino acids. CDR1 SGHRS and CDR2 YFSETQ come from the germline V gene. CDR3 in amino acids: CASETSGGYYEQYF. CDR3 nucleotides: TGCGCCAGCGAGACTAGCGGGGGTTACTACGAGCAGTACTTC.

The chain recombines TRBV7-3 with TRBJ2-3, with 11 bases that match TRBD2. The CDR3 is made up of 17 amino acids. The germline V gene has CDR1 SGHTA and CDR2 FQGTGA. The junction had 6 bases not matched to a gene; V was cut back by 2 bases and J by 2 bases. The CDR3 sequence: CASSLLGSGGATDTQYF. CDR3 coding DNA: TGTGCCAGCAGCTTACTAGGTAGCGGGGGGGCCACAGATACGCAGTATTTT.

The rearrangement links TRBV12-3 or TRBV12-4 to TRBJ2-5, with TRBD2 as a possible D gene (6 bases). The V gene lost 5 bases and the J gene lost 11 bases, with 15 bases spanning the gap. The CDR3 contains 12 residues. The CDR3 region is CASSQGTPSQYF. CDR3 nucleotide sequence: TGTGCCAGCAGTCAAGGGACTCCGAGTCAGTACTTC.

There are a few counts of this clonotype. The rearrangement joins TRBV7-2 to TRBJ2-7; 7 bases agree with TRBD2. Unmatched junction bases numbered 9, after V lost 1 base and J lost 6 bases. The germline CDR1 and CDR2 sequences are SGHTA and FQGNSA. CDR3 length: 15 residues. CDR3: CASSLEAGVGLEQYF. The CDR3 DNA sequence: TGTGCCAGCAGCTTAGAGGCGGGAGTAGGGCTCGAGCAGTACTTC.

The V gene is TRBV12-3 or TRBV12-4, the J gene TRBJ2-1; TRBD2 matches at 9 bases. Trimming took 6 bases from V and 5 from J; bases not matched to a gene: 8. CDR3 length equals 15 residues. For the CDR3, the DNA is TGTGCCAGCAGCCCTGGGCGGGAGGGCCACAATGAGCAGTTCTTC. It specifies CASSPGREGHNEQFF.

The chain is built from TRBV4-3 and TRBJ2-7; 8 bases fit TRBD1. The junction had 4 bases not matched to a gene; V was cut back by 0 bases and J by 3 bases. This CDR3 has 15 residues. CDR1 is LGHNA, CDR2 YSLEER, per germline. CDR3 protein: CASSQDLQGVYEQYF. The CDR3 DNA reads TGCGCCAGCAGCCAAGACTTACAGGGGGTCTACGAGCAGTACTTC.